One and the same sample provided the 2 T cell receptor beta chains below, sequenced in a study of beta chain features in type 1 diabetes. Their antigens are not known. As every portion of the isolated RNA was reverse transcribed, the sequencing read expressed TCRB transcripts. TCRdb's copy holds only in-frame clones and misses some; the assay was immunoSEQ multiplex PCR. The sample has 300,000 or so clones, around 8.5% seen once; the top ten hold approximately 1%. The study's findings and limits: Within each of all four CD4+ subsets, Type 1 diabetes patients had TCRB CDR3s that were moderately but significantly shorter.

Sequences were obtained from central memory CD4+ T cells from blood. These receptors all come from a man younger than 45 with type 1 diabetes.

This chain links TRBV6-1 with TRBJ2-5, with D possibly called TRBD1 or TRBD2 (5 bases each). Germline V gene sequence: CDR1 MNHNS, CDR2 SASEGT. This CDR3 has 15 amino acids. V was pared by 2 bases and J by 6 bases, with 16 bases between. This CDR3 is CASSEQGEGKKTQYF. The DNA for the CDR3 is TGTGCCAGCAGTGAACAGGGAGAAGGGAAAAAGACCCAGTACTTC.

The genes are TRBV19 and TRBJ1-1, with 8 bases matching TRBD1. V shed 7 bases, J shed 6 bases, and the junction held 13 bases outside the gene matches. The CDR3 is 15 residues long. Germline V lookup: CDR1 LNHDA, CDR2 SQIVND (reference sequence). CDR3: CASNSGGAGRAEAFF. DNA for the CDR3: TGTGCCAGTAACTCAGGGGGCGCGGGTAGAGCTGAAGCTTTCTTT.